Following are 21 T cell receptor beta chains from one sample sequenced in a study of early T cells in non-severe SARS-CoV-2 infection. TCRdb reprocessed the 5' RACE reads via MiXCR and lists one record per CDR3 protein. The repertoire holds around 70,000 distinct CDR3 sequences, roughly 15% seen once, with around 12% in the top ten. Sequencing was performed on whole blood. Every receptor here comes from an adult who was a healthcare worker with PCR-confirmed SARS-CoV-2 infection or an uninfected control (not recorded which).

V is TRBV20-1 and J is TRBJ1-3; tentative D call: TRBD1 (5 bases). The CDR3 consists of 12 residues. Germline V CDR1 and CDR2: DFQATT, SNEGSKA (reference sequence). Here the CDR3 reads CSFFGGGNTIYF. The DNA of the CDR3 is TGCAGCTTCTTCGGGGGTGGAAACACCATATATTTT.

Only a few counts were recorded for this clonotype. CDR3 DNA sequence: TGTGCCAGCATCCCTTTGGGAGACACTGAAGCTTTCTTT. Protein product: CASIPLGDTEAFF. The chain is built from TRBV6-5 and TRBJ1-1, with D hard to call. Trimming shortened V by 7 bases and J by 3 bases, and 12 bases separated the two germline ends. CDR1 and CDR2 (germline): MNHEY, SVGAGI. This CDR3 region has 13 residues.

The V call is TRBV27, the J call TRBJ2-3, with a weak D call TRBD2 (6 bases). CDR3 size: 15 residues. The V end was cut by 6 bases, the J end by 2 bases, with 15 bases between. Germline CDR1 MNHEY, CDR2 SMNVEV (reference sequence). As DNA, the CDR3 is TGTGCCAGCAGGCGCCGGGACTCCCCCACAGATACGCAGTATTTT. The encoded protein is CASRRRDSPTDTQYF.

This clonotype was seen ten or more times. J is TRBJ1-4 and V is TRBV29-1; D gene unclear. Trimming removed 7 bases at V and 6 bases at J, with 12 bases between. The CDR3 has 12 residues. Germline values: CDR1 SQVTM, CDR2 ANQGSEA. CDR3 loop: CSGRFRDEKLFF. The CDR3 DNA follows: TGCAGCGGCCGCTTTAGAGATGAAAAACTGTTTTTT.

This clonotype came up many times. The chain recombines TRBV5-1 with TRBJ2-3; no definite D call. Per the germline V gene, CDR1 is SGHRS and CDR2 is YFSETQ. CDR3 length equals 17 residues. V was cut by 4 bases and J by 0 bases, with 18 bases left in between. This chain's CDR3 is CASSPPRQASSTDTQYF. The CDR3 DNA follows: TGCGCCAGCAGCCCCCCACGCCAGGCTTCTAGCACAGATACGCAGTATTTT.

The CDR3 region is CASSLGLAGAYQETQYF. The CDR3 bases are TGTGCCAGCAGCTTAGGTCTAGCGGGAGCGTACCAAGAGACCCAGTACTTC. The gene calls are TRBV7-8 and TRBJ2-5; 10 nucleotides match TRBD2. The ends lost 1 base at V and 0 bases at J; junction bases unmatched: 5. Germline-derived CDR1 and CDR2 are SGHVS and FQNEAQ. CDR3 length equals 17 residues.

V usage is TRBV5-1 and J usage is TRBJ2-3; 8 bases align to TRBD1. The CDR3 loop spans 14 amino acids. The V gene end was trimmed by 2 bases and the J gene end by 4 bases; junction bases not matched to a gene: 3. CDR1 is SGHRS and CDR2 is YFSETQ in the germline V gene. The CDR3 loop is CASSFQGAADTQYF. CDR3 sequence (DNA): TGCGCCAGCAGCTTCCAGGGGGCGGCAGATACGCAGTATTTT.

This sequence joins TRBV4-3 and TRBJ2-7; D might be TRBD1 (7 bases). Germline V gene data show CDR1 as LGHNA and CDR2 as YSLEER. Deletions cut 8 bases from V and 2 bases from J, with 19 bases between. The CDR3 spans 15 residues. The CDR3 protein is CASSEGASPTYEQYF. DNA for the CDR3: TGCGCCAGCTCGGAGGGGGCGTCCCCAACCTACGAGCAGTACTTC.

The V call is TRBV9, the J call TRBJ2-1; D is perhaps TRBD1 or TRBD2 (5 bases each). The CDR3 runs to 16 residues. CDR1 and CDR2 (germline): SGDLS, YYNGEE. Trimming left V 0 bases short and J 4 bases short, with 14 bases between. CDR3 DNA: TGTGCCAGCAGCGTAGGGATTGGGGGATCATACAATGAGCAGTTCTTC. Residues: CASSVGIGGSYNEQFF.

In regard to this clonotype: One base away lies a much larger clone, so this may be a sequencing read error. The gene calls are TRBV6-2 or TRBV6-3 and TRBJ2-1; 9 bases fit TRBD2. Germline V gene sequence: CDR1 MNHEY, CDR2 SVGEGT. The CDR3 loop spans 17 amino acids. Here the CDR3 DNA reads TGTGCCAGCAGTTACTCACCAGCGGGAGGTGTCTACAGTGAGCAGTTCTTC. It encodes CASSYSPAGGVYSEQFF.

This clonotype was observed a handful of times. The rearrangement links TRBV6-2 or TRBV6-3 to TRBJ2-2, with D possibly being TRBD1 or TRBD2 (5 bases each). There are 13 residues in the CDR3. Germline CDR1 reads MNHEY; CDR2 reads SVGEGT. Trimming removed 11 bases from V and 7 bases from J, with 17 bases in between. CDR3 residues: CAASRDGIGELFF. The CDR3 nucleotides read TGTGCCGCAAGCAGGGACGGGATCGGGGAGCTGTTTTTT.

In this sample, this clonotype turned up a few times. The CDR3 region has the DNA TGCGCCAGCAGCCAAGAGACGACAGGGAGACGGGGCTACACCTTC. Its translation is CASSQETTGRRGYTF. The genes are TRBV4-1 and TRBJ1-2; TRBD1 matches at 7 bases. The germline V gene encodes CDR1 MGHRA and CDR2 YSYEKL. The CDR3 runs 15 residues. Germline trimming cut 0 bases from V and 8 bases from J; bases unmatched to any gene: 9.

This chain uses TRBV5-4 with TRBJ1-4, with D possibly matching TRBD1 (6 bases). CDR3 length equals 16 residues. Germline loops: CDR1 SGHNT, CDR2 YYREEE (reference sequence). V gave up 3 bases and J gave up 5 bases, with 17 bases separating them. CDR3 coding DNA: TGTGCCAGCAGCTACAGGGTTGGGGGCGGCAATGAAAAACTGTTTTTT. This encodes CASSYRVGGGNEKLFF.

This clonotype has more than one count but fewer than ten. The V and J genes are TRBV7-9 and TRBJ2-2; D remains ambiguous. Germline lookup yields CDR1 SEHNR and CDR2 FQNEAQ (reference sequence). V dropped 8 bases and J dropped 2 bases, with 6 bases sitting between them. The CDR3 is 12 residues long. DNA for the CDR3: TGTGCCAGCCTTAGAAACACCGGGGAGCTGTTTTTT. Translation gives CASLRNTGELFF.

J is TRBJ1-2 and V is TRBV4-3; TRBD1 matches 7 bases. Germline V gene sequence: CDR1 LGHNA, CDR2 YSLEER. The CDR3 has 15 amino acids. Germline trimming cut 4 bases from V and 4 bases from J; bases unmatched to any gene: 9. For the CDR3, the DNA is TGCGCCAGCAGCCCCCCCGACAGGGAATCCTATGGCTACACCTTC. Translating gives CASSPPDRESYGYTF.

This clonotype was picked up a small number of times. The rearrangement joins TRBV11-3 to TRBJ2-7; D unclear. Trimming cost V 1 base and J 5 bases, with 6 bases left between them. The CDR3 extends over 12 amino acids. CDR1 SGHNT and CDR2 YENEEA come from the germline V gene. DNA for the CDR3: TGTGCCAGCAGCTTAGGCCGCGACGAGCAGTACTTC. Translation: CASSLGRDEQYF.

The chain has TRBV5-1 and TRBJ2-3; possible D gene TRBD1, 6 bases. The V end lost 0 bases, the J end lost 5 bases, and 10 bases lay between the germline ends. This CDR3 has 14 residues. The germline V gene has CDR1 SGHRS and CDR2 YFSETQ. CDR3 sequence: CASSLVTGRDTQYF. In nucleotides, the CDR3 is TGCGCCAGCAGCTTGGTAACAGGGAGAGATACGCAGTATTTT.

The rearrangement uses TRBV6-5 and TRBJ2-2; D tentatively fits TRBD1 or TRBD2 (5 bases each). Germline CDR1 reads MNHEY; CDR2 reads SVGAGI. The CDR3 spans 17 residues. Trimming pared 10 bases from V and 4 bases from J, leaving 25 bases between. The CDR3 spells CATRHGIRELGTGELFF. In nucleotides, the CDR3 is TGTGCCACCCGTCACGGGATCAGGGAGCTGGGCACCGGGGAGCTGTTTTTT.

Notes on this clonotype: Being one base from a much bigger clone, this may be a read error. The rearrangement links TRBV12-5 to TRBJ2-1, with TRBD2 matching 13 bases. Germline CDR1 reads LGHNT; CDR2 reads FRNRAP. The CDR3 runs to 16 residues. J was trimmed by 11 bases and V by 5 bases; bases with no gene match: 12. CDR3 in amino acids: CASGQATSGRRNKQFF. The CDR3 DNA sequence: TGTGCTAGTGGTCAGGCGACTAGCGGGAGGAGAAATAAGCAGTTCTTC.

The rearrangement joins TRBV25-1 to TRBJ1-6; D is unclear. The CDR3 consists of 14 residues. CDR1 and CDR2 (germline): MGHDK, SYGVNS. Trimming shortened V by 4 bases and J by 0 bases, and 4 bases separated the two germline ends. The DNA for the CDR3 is TGTGCCAGCAGTGTGAGCTCCTATAATTCACCCCTCCACTTT. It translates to CASSVSSYNSPLHF.

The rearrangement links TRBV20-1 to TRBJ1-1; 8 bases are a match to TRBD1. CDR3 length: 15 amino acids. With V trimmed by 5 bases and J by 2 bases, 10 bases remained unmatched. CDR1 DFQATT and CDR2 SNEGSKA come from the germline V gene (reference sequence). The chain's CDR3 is CSAPRPGQGNTEAFF. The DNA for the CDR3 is TGCAGTGCTCCCCGGCCCGGACAGGGAAACACTGAAGCTTTCTTT.